What follows are 8 T cell receptor beta chains derived from one specimen sequenced in a study of T cell repertoires in cytomegalovirus infection. TCRdb re-analysed the reads in MiXCR, keeping a single row per CDR3 protein. The profile covers fewer than 550,000 distinct CDR3 sequences, with approximately 17% appearing a single time and roughly 25% taken by the ten largest. The sequencing sample was made of CD8+ T cells from PBMCs. The source of these receptors is a human donor in good health (CMV status not recorded). Some clones in this sample may be carry-over from other donors' samples.

This clonotype was seen repeatedly, ten times or more. The V call is TRBV29-1, the J call TRBJ2-1; 11 bases align to TRBD2. There are 13 residues in the CDR3. V lost 7 bases, J lost 5 bases, and 4 bases stayed unmatched. Germline V gene data show CDR1 as SQVTM and CDR2 as ANQGSEA. For the CDR3, the DNA is TGCAGCGCAAGACTAGCGGGAAACAATGAGCAGTTCTTC. Translated, it gives CSARLAGNNEQFF.

This clonotype was observed many times. This rearrangement joins TRBV10-2 to TRBJ2-7; a weak D match, TRBD1 (5 bases). The CDR3 is made up of 15 amino acids. Per the germline V gene, CDR1 is WSHSY and CDR2 is SAAADI. Trimming took off 0 bases at V and 1 base at J, with 10 bases between the two ends. CDR3 bases: TGCGCCAGCAGTGAGTCGGCTGGACAATCCTACGAGCAGTACTTC. Translating gives CASSESAGQSYEQYF.

This chain connects TRBV20-1 to TRBJ1-5, with a weak D call TRBD1 (6 bases). V lost 3 bases to trimming and J lost 4 bases, with 16 bases between them. Germline-derived CDR1 and CDR2 are DFQATT and SNEGSKA (reference sequence). The CDR3 totals 15 residues. The CDR3 spells CSARSGAPGNQPQHF. The CDR3 nucleotides read TGCAGTGCTAGGTCGGGGGCGCCCGGTAATCAGCCCCAGCATTTT.

This chain connects TRBV20-1 to TRBJ2-5; the match to TRBD2 covers 14 bases. CDR3 length equals 16 residues. CDR1 and CDR2 from the germline V gene are DFQATT and SNEGSKA (reference sequence). V gave up 4 bases and J gave up 1 base; unmatched junction bases: 5. This CDR3 reads CSATRTSGGSQETQYF. The CDR3 DNA sequence: TGCAGTGCTACCCGGACTAGCGGGGGGTCCCAAGAGACCCAGTACTTC.

At least ten counts were recorded for this clonotype. The chain combines TRBV7-9 with TRBJ2-7; D remains unclear. Germline values: CDR1 SEHNR, CDR2 FQNEAQ (reference sequence). There are 12 residues in the CDR3. Deletions cut 0 bases from V and 7 bases from J, with 7 bases between. CDR3 bases: TGTGCCAGCAGCTTAGCGGAATGGGAGCAGTACTTC. Translating gives CASSLAEWEQYF.

The rearrangement uses TRBV12-3 or TRBV12-4 and TRBJ1-4; 9 bases are a match to TRBD1. The CDR3 is 15 amino acids. The V gene end was trimmed by 5 bases and the J gene end by 8 bases; junction bases not matched to a gene: 9. The CDR3 reads CASSQRTGAREKLFF. CDR3 nucleotides: TGTGCCAGCAGTCAGCGGACAGGGGCGAGGGAAAAACTGTTTTTT.

This clonotype occurred many times. The chain has TRBV7-8 and TRBJ1-1, with TRBD1 matching over 7 bases. The germline V gene encodes CDR1 SGHVS and CDR2 FQNEAQ. With V trimmed by 1 base and J by 0 bases, 5 bases remained unmatched. The CDR3 covers 16 residues. CDR3 residues: CASSLEWQGVNTEAFF. The CDR3 nucleotides are TGTGCCAGCAGCTTAGAATGGCAGGGGGTGAACACTGAAGCTTTCTTT.

There are many counts of this clonotype. The rearrangement links TRBV7-3 to TRBJ2-2; 12 bases are shared with TRBD2. The ends lost 4 bases at V and 6 bases at J; junction bases unmatched: 0. The CDR3 spans 14 residues. Per germline, CDR1 SGHTA and CDR2 FQGTGA. In nucleotides, the CDR3 is TGTGCCAGCAGCTCTAGCGGGGGGGCCGGGGAGCTGTTTTTT. Translated, it gives CASSSSGGAGELFF.